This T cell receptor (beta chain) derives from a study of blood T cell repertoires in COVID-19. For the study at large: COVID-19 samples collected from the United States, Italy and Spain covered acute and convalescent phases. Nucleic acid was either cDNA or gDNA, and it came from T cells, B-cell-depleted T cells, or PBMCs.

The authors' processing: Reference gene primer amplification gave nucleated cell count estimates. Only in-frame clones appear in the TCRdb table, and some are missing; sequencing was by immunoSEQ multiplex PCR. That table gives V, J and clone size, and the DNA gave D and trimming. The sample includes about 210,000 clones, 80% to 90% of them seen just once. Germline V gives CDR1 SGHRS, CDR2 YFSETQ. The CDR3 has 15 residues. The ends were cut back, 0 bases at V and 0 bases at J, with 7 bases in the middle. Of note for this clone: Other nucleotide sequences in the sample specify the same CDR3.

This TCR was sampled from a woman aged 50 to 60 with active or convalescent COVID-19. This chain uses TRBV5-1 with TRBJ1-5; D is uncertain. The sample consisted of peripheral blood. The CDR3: CASSLDSYSNQPQHF. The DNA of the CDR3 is TGCGCCAGCAGCTTGGACAGCTATAGCAATCAGCCCCAGCATTTT.